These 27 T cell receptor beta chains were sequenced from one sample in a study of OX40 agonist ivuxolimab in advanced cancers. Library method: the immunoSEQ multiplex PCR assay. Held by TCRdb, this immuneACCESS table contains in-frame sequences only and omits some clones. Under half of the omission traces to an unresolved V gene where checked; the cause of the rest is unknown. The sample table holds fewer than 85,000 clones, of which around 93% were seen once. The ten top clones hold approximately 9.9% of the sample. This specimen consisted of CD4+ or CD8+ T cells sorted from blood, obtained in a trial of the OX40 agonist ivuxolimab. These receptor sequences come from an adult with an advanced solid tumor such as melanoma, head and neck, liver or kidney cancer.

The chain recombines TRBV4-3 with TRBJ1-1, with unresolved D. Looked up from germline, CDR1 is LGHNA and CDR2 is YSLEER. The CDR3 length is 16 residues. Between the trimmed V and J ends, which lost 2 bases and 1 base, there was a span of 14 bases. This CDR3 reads CASSQFHLGQNTEAFF. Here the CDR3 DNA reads TGCGCCAGCAGCCAATTCCACCTCGGGCAGAACACTGAAGCTTTCTTT.

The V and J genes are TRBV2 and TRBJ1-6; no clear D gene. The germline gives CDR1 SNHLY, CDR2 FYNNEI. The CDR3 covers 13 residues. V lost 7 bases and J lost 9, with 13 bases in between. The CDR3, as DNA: TGTGCCAGCACTTTAGAACTGACTTCACCCCTCCACTTT. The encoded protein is CASTLELTSPLHF.

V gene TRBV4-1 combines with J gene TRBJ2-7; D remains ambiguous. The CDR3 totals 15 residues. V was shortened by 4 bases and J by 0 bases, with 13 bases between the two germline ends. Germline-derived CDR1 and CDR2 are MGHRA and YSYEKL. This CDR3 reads CASSPRGMSSYEQYF. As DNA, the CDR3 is TGCGCCAGCAGCCCTCGTGGTATGAGCTCCTACGAGCAGTACTTC.

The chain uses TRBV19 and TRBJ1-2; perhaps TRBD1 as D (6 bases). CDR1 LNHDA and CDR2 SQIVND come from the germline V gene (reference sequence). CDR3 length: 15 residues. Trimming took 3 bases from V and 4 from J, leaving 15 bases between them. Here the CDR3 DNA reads TGTGCCAGTAGTATTATGGGGGCCCCCCCCTATGGCTACACCTTC. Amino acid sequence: CASSIMGAPPYGYTF.

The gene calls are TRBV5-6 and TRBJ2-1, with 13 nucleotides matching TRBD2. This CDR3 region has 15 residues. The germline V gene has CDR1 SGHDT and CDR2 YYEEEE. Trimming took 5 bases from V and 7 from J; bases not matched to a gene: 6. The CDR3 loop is CASRTGTSGVNEQFF. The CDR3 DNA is TGTGCCAGCAGGACCGGGACTAGCGGGGTGAATGAGCAGTTCTTC.

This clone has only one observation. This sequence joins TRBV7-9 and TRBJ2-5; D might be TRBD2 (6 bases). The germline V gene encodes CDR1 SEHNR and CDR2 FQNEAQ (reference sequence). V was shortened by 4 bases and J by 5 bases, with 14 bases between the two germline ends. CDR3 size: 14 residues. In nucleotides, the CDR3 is TGTGCCAGCAGCTCATGGTGGGACTTGGAGACCCAGTACTTC. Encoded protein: CASSSWWDLETQYF.

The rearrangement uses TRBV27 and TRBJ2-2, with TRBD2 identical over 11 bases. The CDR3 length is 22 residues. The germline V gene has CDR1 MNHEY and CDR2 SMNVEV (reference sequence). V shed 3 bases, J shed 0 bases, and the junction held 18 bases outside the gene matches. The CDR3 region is CASSLYTSGTSGGTPNTGELFF. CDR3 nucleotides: TGTGCCAGCAGTTTGTATACTTCTGGAACTAGCGGGGGAACACCGAACACCGGGGAGCTGTTTTTT.

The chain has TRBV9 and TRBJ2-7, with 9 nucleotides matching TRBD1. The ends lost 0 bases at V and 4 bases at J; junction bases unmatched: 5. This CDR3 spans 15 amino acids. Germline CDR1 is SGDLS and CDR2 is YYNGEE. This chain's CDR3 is CASSVDSGTGYEQYF. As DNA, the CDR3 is TGTGCCAGCAGCGTAGACTCCGGGACAGGGTACGAGCAGTACTTC.

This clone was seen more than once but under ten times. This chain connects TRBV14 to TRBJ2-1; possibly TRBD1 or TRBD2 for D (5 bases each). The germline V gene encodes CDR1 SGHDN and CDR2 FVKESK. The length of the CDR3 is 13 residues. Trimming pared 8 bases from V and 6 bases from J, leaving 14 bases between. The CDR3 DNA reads TGTGCCAGCTGCCTCGGGACGTTCAATGAGCAGTTCTTC. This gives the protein CASCLGTFNEQFF.

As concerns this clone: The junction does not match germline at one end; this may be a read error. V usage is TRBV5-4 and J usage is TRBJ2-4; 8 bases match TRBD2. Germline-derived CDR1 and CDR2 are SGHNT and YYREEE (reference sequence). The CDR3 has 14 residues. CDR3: CASSRAGAENIQYF. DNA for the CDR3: TGTGCCAGCAGTAGAGCGGGAGCCGAAAACATTCAGTACTTC. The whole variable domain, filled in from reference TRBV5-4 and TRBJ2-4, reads ETGVTQSPTHLIKTRGQQVTLRCSSQSGHNTVSWYQQALGQGPQFIFQYYREEENGRGNFPPRFSGLQFPNYSSELNVNALELDDSALYLCASSRAGAENIQYFGAGTRLSVL.

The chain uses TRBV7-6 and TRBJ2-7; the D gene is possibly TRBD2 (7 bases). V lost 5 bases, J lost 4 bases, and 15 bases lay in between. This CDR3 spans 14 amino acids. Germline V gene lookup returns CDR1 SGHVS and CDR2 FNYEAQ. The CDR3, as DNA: TGTGCCAGCAGCCCGAGGGGGGGCGCGTACGAGCAGTACTTC. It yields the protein CASSPRGGAYEQYF.

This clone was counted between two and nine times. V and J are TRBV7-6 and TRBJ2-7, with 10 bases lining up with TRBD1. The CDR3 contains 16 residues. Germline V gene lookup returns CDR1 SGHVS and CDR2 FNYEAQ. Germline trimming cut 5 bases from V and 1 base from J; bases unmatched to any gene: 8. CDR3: CASSTRGQGGSYEQYF. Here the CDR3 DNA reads TGTGCCAGCAGCACAAGAGGACAGGGGGGATCCTACGAGCAGTACTTC.

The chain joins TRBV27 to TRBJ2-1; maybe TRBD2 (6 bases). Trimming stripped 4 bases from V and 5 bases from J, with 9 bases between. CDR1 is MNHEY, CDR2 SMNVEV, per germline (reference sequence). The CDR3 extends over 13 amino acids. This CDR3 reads CASSWGLDNEQFF. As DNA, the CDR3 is TGTGCCAGCAGTTGGGGACTTGACAATGAGCAGTTCTTC.

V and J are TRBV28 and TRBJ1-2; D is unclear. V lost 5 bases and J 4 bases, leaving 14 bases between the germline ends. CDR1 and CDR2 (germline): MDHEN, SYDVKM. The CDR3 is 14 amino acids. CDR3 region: CASSPLSEGYGYTF. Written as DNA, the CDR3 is TGTGCCAGCAGTCCGCTCTCGGAAGGCTATGGCTACACCTTC.

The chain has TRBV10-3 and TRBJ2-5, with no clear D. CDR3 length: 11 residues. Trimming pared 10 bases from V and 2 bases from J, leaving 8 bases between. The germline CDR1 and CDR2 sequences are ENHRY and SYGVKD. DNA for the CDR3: TGTGCCACCCTGGATCAAGAGACCCAGTACTTC. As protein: CATLDQETQYF.

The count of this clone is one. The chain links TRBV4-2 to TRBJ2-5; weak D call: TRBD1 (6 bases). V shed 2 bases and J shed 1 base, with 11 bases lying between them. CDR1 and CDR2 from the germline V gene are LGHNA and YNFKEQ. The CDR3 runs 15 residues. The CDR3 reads CASSQFDRLQETQYF. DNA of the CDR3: TGTGCCAGCAGCCAATTTGACAGGCTCCAAGAGACCCAGTACTTC.

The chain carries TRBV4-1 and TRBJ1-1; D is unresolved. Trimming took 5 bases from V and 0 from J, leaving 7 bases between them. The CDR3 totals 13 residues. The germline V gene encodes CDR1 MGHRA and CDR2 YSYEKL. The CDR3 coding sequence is TGCGCCAGCAGCATAACACTGAACACTGAAGCTTTCTTT. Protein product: CASSITLNTEAFF.

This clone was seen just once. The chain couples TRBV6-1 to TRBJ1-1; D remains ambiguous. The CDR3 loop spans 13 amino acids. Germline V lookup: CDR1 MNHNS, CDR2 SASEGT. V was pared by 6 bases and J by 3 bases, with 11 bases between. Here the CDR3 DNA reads TGTGCCAGCAGCATGGGAAGGGACACTGAAGCTTTCTTT. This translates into CASSMGRDTEAFF.

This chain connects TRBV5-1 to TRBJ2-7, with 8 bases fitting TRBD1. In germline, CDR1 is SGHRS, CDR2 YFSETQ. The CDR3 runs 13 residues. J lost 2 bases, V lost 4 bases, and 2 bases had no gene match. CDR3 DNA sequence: TGCGCCAGCAGCCTGACAGGGGCCTACGAGCAGTACTTC. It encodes CASSLTGAYEQYF.

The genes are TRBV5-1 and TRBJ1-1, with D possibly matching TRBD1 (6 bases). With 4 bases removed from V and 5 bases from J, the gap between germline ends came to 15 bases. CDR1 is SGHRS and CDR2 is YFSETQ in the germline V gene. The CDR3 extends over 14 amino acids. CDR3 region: CASSPEGVYTEAFF. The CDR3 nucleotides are TGCGCCAGCAGCCCGGAGGGGGTTTATACTGAAGCTTTCTTT.

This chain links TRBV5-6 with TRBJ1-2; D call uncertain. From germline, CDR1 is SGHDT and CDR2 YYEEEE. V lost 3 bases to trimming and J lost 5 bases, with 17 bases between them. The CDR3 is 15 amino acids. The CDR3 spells CASSSQTTVLYGYTF. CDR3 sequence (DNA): TGTGCCAGCAGCTCGCAGACGACGGTACTTTATGGCTACACCTTC.

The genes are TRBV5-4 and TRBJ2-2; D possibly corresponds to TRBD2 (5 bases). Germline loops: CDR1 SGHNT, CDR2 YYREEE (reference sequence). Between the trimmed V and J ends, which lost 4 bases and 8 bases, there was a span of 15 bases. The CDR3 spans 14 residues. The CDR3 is CASSQRRVRGELFF. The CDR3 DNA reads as TGTGCCAGCAGCCAGCGGCGGGTCAGGGGGGAGCTGTTTTTT.

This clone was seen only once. The CDR3 DNA sequence: TGTGCCAGCAGTTTAATGGCGACCGGGACAGGGAGAAGCTCGCGGGGCTACACCTTC. It yields the protein CASSLMATGTGRSSRGYTF. This chain links TRBV27 with TRBJ1-2; 9 positions agree with TRBD1. The germline V gene encodes CDR1 MNHEY and CDR2 SMNVEV (reference sequence). This CDR3 comprises 19 residues. Trimming took 2 bases from V and 8 from J; bases not matched to a gene: 21.

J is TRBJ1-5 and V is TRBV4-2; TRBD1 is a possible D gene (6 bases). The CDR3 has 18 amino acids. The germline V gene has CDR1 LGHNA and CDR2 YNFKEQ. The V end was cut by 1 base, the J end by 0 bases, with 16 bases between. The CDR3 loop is CASSQGRTAGYSNQPQHF. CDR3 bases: TGTGCCAGCAGCCAAGGTAGGACAGCCGGGTATAGCAATCAGCCCCAGCATTTT.

Here the CDR3 reads CASSISLVEADGYTF. In nucleotides, the CDR3 is TGTGCCAGTAGTATCAGTTTGGTAGAGGCTGATGGCTACACCTTC. The chain employs TRBV19 and TRBJ1-2; unclear D gene. Trimming pared 3 bases from V and 6 bases from J, leaving 17 bases between. Germline assignment: CDR1 LNHDA and CDR2 SQIVND (reference sequence). The CDR3 is 15 amino acids.

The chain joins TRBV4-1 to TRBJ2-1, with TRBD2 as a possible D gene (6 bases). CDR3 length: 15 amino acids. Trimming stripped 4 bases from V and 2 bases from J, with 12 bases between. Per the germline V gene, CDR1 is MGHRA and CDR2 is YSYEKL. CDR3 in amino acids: CASSPGGAPYNEQFF. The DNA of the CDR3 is TGCGCCAGCAGCCCCGGCGGGGCCCCCTACAATGAGCAGTTCTTC.

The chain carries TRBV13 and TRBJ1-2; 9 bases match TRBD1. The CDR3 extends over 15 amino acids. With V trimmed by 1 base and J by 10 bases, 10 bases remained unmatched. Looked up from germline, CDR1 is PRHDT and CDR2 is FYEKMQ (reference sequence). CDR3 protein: CASSLAEMGQGVYTF. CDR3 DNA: TGTGCCAGCAGCTTAGCGGAGATGGGACAGGGAGTCTACACCTTC.